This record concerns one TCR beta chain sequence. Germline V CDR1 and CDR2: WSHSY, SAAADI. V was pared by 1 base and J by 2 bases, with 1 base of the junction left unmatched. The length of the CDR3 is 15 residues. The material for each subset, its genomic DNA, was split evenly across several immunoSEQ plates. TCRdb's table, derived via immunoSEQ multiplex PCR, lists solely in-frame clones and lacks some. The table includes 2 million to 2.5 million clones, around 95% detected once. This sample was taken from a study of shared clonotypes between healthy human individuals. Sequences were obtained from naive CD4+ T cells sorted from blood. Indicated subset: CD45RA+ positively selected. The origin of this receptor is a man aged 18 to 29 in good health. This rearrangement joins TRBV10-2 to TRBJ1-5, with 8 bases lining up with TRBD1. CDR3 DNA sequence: TGCGCCAGCAGTGAGTGGGGACAGGGCAATCAGCCCCAGCATTTT. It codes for CASSEWGQGNQPQHF.